These 32 T cell receptor beta chains originate from one sample sequenced in a study of blood T cell repertoires in COVID-19. Profiling relied on immunoSEQ multiplex PCR, and the TCRdb table lists in-frame clones only, not all of them. The table shows 150,000 to 200,000 clones, with around 79% occurring only once. Sequencing was done on a sample of PBMCs or T cells enriched from blood (not recorded which). Receptors originate from a man over 45 who had recovered from COVID-19.

The chain combines TRBV24-1 with TRBJ2-3, with 7 bases identical to TRBD1. CDR1 is KGHDR and CDR2 is SFDVKD in the germline V gene. The junction had 5 bases not matched to a gene; V was cut back by 4 bases and J by 2 bases. The CDR3 is 15 amino acids. The chain's CDR3 is CATSDPGQVTDTQYF. CDR3 coding DNA: TGTGCCACCAGTGACCCTGGACAGGTCACAGATACGCAGTATTTT.

This rearrangement joins TRBV6-5 to TRBJ2-7; D might be TRBD1 (5 bases). The CDR3 extends over 13 amino acids. V shed 7 bases and J shed 6 bases, with 16 bases lying between them. Looked up from germline, CDR1 is MNHEY and CDR2 is SVGAGI. The CDR3, as DNA: TGTGCCAGCACCCCGCCGCAGGGTTCCGAGCAGTACTTC. Its protein is CASTPPQGSEQYF.

This clone has just a few counts. The gene calls are TRBV7-2 and TRBJ1-6, with no clear D. V dropped 5 bases and J dropped 4 bases, with 12 bases sitting between them. The CDR3 is made up of 15 amino acids. The germline CDR1 and CDR2 sequences are SGHTA and FQGNSA. The CDR3 here is CASSPGTGYNSPLHF. DNA for the CDR3: TGTGCCAGCAGCCCCGGAACGGGGTATAATTCACCCCTCCACTTT.

The rearrangement uses TRBV7-9 and TRBJ2-3; TRBD1 matches 7 bases. The germline CDR1 and CDR2 sequences are SEHNR and FQNEAQ (reference sequence). This CDR3 contains 14 residues. V was pared by 1 base and J by 5 bases, with 3 bases of the junction left unmatched. CDR3 sequence: CASSLGQGQDTQYF. For the CDR3, the DNA is TGTGCCAGCAGCTTAGGACAGGGTCAAGATACGCAGTATTTT.

The chain couples TRBV5-1 to TRBJ2-7, with 9 bases matching TRBD2. V shed 2 bases, J shed 2 bases, and the junction held 5 bases outside the gene matches. Germline CDR1 and CDR2: SGHRS and YFSETQ. The CDR3 runs to 15 residues. The CDR3 region has the DNA TGCGCCAGCAGCTTAGGCGGACTAGCGACCTACGAGCAGTACTTC. It yields the protein CASSLGGLATYEQYF.

The V and J genes are TRBV5-1 and TRBJ2-7, with D possibly TRBD2 on 5 matching bases. Germline assignment: CDR1 SGHRS and CDR2 YFSETQ. There are 16 residues in the CDR3. Trimming left V 0 bases short and J 3 bases short, with 16 bases between. The DNA of the CDR3 is TGCGCCAGCAGCTTGGGTCAGATACGGGAAGGCTACGAGCAGTACTTC. This codes for CASSLGQIREGYEQYF.

V gene TRBV19 combines with J gene TRBJ2-3; no firm D call. V dropped 3 bases and J dropped 4 bases, with 11 bases sitting between them. The CDR3 loop spans 14 amino acids. CDR1 LNHDA and CDR2 SQIVND come from the germline V gene (reference sequence). The CDR3 DNA sequence: TGTGCCAGTAGTATTCCCGGGTCGGCAGATACGCAGTATTTT. It translates to CASSIPGSADTQYF.

The CDR3 spells CASSLAAQGGTEAFF. As DNA, the CDR3 is TGTGCCAGCAGCTTAGCGGCGCAGGGTGGAACTGAAGCTTTCTTT. The chain uses TRBV7-8 and TRBJ1-1; maybe TRBD1 (5 bases). Between the trimmed V and J ends, which lost 0 bases and 5 bases, there was a span of 13 bases. The CDR3 loop spans 15 amino acids. The germline CDR1 and CDR2 sequences are SGHVS and FQNEAQ.

V is TRBV11-1 and J is TRBJ2-7; no clear D. The CDR3 contains 14 residues. CDR1 is SGHAT and CDR2 is FQDESV in the germline V gene (reference sequence). V was cut by 2 bases and J by 3 bases, with 11 bases left in between. CDR3 region: CASSLMRVGYEQYF. The CDR3 coding sequence is TGTGCCAGCAGCTTAATGCGAGTCGGCTACGAGCAGTACTTC.

The V and J genes are TRBV6-5 and TRBJ2-7; unclear D gene. Germline V lookup: CDR1 MNHEY, CDR2 SVGAGI. The CDR3 is 12 amino acids. The V and J ends lost 6 bases and 3 bases respectively, with 9 bases between them. CDR3 DNA sequence: TGTGCCAGCAGCGCCGGAGACTACGAGCAGTACTTC. This translates into CASSAGDYEQYF.

The CDR3 here is CASSEGGGYGYTF. In DNA, the CDR3 is TGCGCCAGCAGCGAAGGGGGCGGCTATGGCTACACCTTC. The V gene is TRBV5-1, the J gene TRBJ1-2; 7 nucleotides agree with TRBD1. Germline CDR1 is SGHRS and CDR2 is YFSETQ. The J segment lost 4 bases and the V segment lost 4 bases, leaving 4 bases of the junction unmatched. The CDR3 is made up of 13 amino acids.

The rearrangement links TRBV5-5 to TRBJ1-3; the D gene is possibly TRBD1 (5 bases). This CDR3 comprises 15 residues. Trimming took off 0 bases at V and 2 bases at J, with 9 bases between the two ends. CDR1 and CDR2 (germline): SGHKS, YYEKEE (reference sequence). The CDR3 region is CASSLGQGTGNTIYF. CDR3 in DNA: TGTGCCAGCAGCTTGGGGCAGGGTACTGGAAACACCATATATTTT.

This clone was picked up one time. J is TRBJ1-2 and V is TRBV29-1; D ambiguous. The V gene lost 2 bases and the J gene lost 7 bases, with 20 bases spanning the gap. CDR3 length: 15 amino acids. The germline V gene encodes CDR1 SQVTM and CDR2 ANQGSEA. CDR3 in amino acids: CSVEHLGRRSGGYTF. CDR3 nucleotide sequence: TGCAGCGTTGAACACCTTGGCAGGCGATCAGGTGGCTACACCTTC.

CDR3 sequence: CASSPSRLVSGANVLTF. The DNA for the CDR3 is TGTGCCAGCAGCCCTAGCCGACTGGTCTCTGGGGCCAACGTCCTGACTTTC. The V and J genes are TRBV7-3 and TRBJ2-6, with D possibly being TRBD2 (5 bases). Trimming took off 5 bases at V and 0 bases at J, with 14 bases between the two ends. This CDR3 contains 17 residues. In germline, CDR1 is SGHTA, CDR2 FQGTGA.

The chain recombines TRBV5-4 with TRBJ1-1; D gene unclear. CDR1 is SGHNT, CDR2 YYREEE, per germline (reference sequence). V shed 4 bases and J shed 6 bases, with 10 bases lying between them. The CDR3 loop spans 12 amino acids. CDR3 DNA sequence: TGTGCCAGCAGCCTACCCCCTGCTGAAGCTTTCTTT. This sequence encodes CASSLPPAEAFF.

This clone has just one count. The J gene is TRBJ2-7, the V gene TRBV14, with D perhaps matching TRBD1 (5 bases). Germline CDR1 reads SGHDN; CDR2 reads FVKESK. The ends were cut back, 2 bases at V and 7 bases at J, with 12 bases in the middle. CDR3 length: 13 residues. The CDR3 DNA is TGTGCCAGCAGCCAACTGGGGCTCGGGGAGCAGTACTTC. It specifies CASSQLGLGEQYF.

The V and J genes are TRBV18 and TRBJ2-7; 7 bases align to TRBD1. This CDR3 comprises 13 residues. The V gene's germline CDR1 is KGHSH and CDR2 LQKENI. The junction had 5 bases not matched to a gene; V was cut back by 7 bases and J by 2 bases. The CDR3 DNA is TGTGCCAGCTTCCGGGACAGTCCCTACGAGCAGTACTTC. Its translation: CASFRDSPYEQYF.

Only one count was recorded for this clone. V is TRBV24-1 and J is TRBJ2-7; a possible D gene is TRBD1 (6 bases). CDR3 size: 16 residues. The germline gives CDR1 KGHDR, CDR2 SFDVKD. The V gene lost 2 bases and the J gene lost 0 bases, with 13 bases spanning the gap. The CDR3 loop reads CATSDSGTRSSYEQYF. The DNA of the CDR3 is TGTGCCACCAGTGATTCCGGGACAAGAAGCTCCTACGAGCAGTACTTC.

The chain is built from TRBV29-1 and TRBJ2-2, with D tentatively TRBD1 (5 bases). This CDR3 is 13 amino acids long. The germline V and J ends were trimmed by 5 bases and 5 bases, with 12 bases remaining between them. Germline values: CDR1 SQVTM, CDR2 ANQGSEA. The CDR3 protein is CSVLDSNTGELFF. CDR3 bases: TGCAGCGTTCTTGACAGTAATACCGGGGAGCTGTTTTTT.

This sequence joins TRBV7-2 and TRBJ1-3; 8 bases are a match to TRBD1. Germline-derived CDR1 and CDR2 are SGHTA and FQGNSA. The V segment lost 1 base and the J segment 1 base; nucleotides outside the gene matches: 3. The CDR3 consists of 16 residues. CDR3 DNA: TGTGCCAGCAGCTTAGTGCAGGGGGCATCTGGAAACACCATATATTTT. Translating gives CASSLVQGASGNTIYF.

CDR3 sequence (DNA): TGTGCCAGCAGTCTGGGACTAGCGGCGCCCTACAATGAGCAGTTCTTC. As protein: CASSLGLAAPYNEQFF. The chain combines TRBV28 with TRBJ2-1; 11 bases are a match to TRBD2. The germline gives CDR1 MDHEN, CDR2 SYDVKM. The CDR3 sequence is 16 residues long. The V and J ends lost 5 bases and 2 bases, in that order; junction bases with no gene match: 5.

The V gene is TRBV6-5, the J gene TRBJ2-7, with TRBD2 matching 11 bases. Germline-derived CDR1 and CDR2 are MNHEY and SVGAGI. With 2 bases clipped from V and 2 bases from J, the junction kept 2 bases outside the gene matches. The CDR3 extends over 15 amino acids. CDR3 sequence (DNA): TGTGCCAGCAGTTACGGGACTAGCGGTCCCTACGAGCAGTACTTC. Its protein product is CASSYGTSGPYEQYF.

The chain links TRBV6-5 to TRBJ1-1; D is undetermined. V was shortened by 4 bases and J by 5 bases, with 20 bases between the two germline ends. Germline lookup yields CDR1 MNHEY and CDR2 SVGAGI. This CDR3 comprises 16 residues. The CDR3 nucleotides are TGTGCCAGCAGTTGGCTCCGCCGGGGTTTACAAACTGAAGCTTTCTTT. It codes for CASSWLRRGLQTEAFF.

This chain links TRBV18 with TRBJ2-2; 8 bases match TRBD1. The CDR3 is 15 amino acids. Germline V gene lookup returns CDR1 KGHSH and CDR2 LQKENI. Unmatched junction bases numbered 5, after V lost 3 bases and J lost 5 bases. The CDR3 region is CASSPGTGLTGELFF. CDR3 DNA sequence: TGTGCCAGCTCACCCGGGACAGGTTTGACCGGGGAGCTGTTTTTT.

The chain employs TRBV19 and TRBJ2-7; TRBD1 matches 8 bases. Germline CDR1 LNHDA, CDR2 SQIVND (reference sequence). Losses at the gene ends were 5 bases for V and 6 bases for J; bases not matched to a gene: 12. CDR3 size: 15 residues. CDR3 nucleotides: TGTGCCAGTAGTCCCCTCGTGCAGGGGGCGGGCGAGCAGTACTTC. Protein sequence: CASSPLVQGAGEQYF.

V gene TRBV5-6 combines with J gene TRBJ2-1, with 7 bases identical to TRBD1. The CDR3 loop spans 15 amino acids. Per germline, CDR1 SGHDT and CDR2 YYEEEE. V dropped 0 bases and J dropped 9; count of bases not matched to a gene: 9. The DNA for the CDR3 is TGTGCCAGCAGCTTGGGGCAGGGGGTACTCGGTGAGCAGTTCTTC. It codes for CASSLGQGVLGEQFF.

This chain uses TRBV5-1 with TRBJ1-4, with D uncertain. In germline, CDR1 is SGHRS, CDR2 YFSETQ. The CDR3 extends over 16 amino acids. The V end was cut by 3 bases, the J end by 0 bases, with 12 bases between. CDR3 bases: TGCGCCAGCAGCTCCGCGACACTTACAACTAATGAAAAACTGTTTTTT. The encoded protein is CASSSATLTTNEKLFF. Based on the CDR3 plus reference TRBV5-1 and TRBJ1-4, the full variable domain is KAGVTQTPRYLIKTRGQQVTLSCSPISGHRSVSWYQQTPGQGLQFLFEYFSETQRNKGNFPGRFSGRQFSNSRSEMNVSTLELGDSALYLCASSSATLTTNEKLFFGSGTQLSVL.

V is TRBV27 and J is TRBJ2-4; a weak D match, TRBD2 (5 bases). Germline loops: CDR1 MNHEY, CDR2 SMNVEV (reference sequence). The CDR3 has 14 residues. V shed 5 bases and J shed 3 bases, with 11 bases lying between them. The CDR3 region is CASSPGLNKNIQYF. CDR3 nucleotide sequence: TGTGCCAGCAGTCCCGGACTTAACAAAAACATTCAGTACTTC.

This clone appeared a few times. This sequence joins TRBV20-1 and TRBJ2-7; D is possibly TRBD2 (6 bases). This CDR3 is built from 13 residues. With 3 bases removed from V and 3 bases from J, the gap between germline ends came to 12 bases. CDR1 is DFQATT and CDR2 is SNEGSKA in the germline V gene (reference sequence). The CDR3 sequence: CSASGGTYYEQYF. CDR3 coding DNA: TGCAGTGCTAGTGGGGGGACTTACTACGAGCAGTACTTC.

The chain links TRBV30 to TRBJ1-6; TRBD1 aligns across 8 bases. This CDR3 is built from 13 residues. Per germline, CDR1 GTSNPN and CDR2 SVGIG (reference sequence). V trimming: 2 bases; J trimming: 11 bases; junction bases outside the gene matches: 5. CDR3 DNA: TGTGCCTGGAGTTCGGACAGGGCGGCACCCCTCCACTTT. Amino acid sequence: CAWSSDRAAPLHF.

V and J are TRBV6-2 or TRBV6-3 and TRBJ2-1; 7 bases are a match to TRBD1. CDR3 length equals 15 residues. V dropped 5 bases and J dropped 8; count of bases not matched to a gene: 12. Germline lookup yields CDR1 MNHEY and CDR2 SVGEGT. The CDR3 here is CASSRDEGAWYEQFF. CDR3 coding DNA: TGTGCCAGCAGTAGAGACGAGGGGGCGTGGTATGAGCAGTTCTTC.

The chain combines TRBV3-1 (or the pseudogene TRBV3-2) with TRBJ1-6, with 10 nucleotides matching TRBD1. This CDR3 comprises 15 residues. With V trimmed by 5 bases and J by 12 bases, 10 bases remained unmatched. Germline CDR1 and CDR2: LGHDT and YNNKEL (reference sequence). CDR3 DNA: TGTGCCAGCAGCTCACTTCGGACAGGGGGTTTACCCCTCCACTTT. It is translated as CASSSLRTGGLPLHF.